This T cell receptor (beta chain) was sequenced for a study of beta chain features in type 1 diabetes. Study information: Similarity in age, gender and cell yields was seen between patients and healthy donors. Study conclusions and caveats: Sequencing of cDNA might inflate the share of cells that strongly express TCR.

Every isolated RNA sample was fully reverse transcribed, so sequencing captured expressed TCRB transcripts. Using immunoSEQ multiplex PCR, the repertoire was profiled, and TCRdb retains in-frame clones only, with some absent. In the table there are hundreds of thousands of clones, approximately 12% of which are singletons. V dropped 1 base and J dropped 1 base, with 10 bases sitting between them. The CDR3 spans 15 residues. CDR1 and CDR2 (germline): KGHSH, LQKENI. A word on this clone: Its specificity is unknown.

The receptor comes from a man aged 18 to 30 in good health. Source material: naive CD4+ T cells from blood. The chain combines TRBV18 with TRBJ1-1; D gene unclear. The CDR3 nucleotides read TGTGCCAGCTCACCACTTTCGACAACGAACACTGAAGCTTTCTTT. Amino acids: CASSPLSTTNTEAFF.